A single sample gave rise to the 2 T cell receptor beta chains below, sequenced in a study of siplizumab effects on memory and regulatory T cells. The assay was immunoSEQ multiplex PCR, and TCRdb's table has in-frame clones only and misses some. The sample carries about 40,000 clones, more than 80% recorded once. The specimen was naive CD4+ T cells sorted from blood. The receptors were sampled from a human donor in good health.

The chain combines TRBV19 with TRBJ1-5; a possible D gene is TRBD1 (5 bases). The CDR3 loop spans 13 amino acids. Germline V CDR1 and CDR2: LNHDA, SQIVND (reference sequence). Trimming cost V 6 bases and J 5 bases, with 11 bases left between them. The CDR3 reads CASRDIVYQPQHF. CDR3 coding DNA: TGTGCCAGTAGGGACATCGTATATCAGCCCCAGCATTTT.

The rearrangement joins TRBV4-1 to TRBJ1-5; perhaps TRBD1 as D (5 bases). Germline V CDR1 and CDR2: MGHRA, YSYEKL. This CDR3 spans 17 amino acids. Trimming shortened V by 2 bases and J by 4 bases, and 18 bases separated the two germline ends. CDR3 amino acids: CASSQFYRSATNQPQHF. The CDR3 region has the DNA TGCGCCAGCAGCCAATTTTACAGGTCCGCCACGAATCAGCCCCAGCATTTT.